This T cell receptor (beta chain) was obtained from a study of blood T cell repertoires in COVID-19. Across the study: Italy, Spain and the United States were the sources of the convalescent and acute COVID-19 samples.

V lost 4 bases to trimming and J lost 2 bases, with 12 bases between them. Germline V gene sequence: CDR1 SEHNR, CDR2 FQNEAQ (reference sequence). This CDR3 region has 14 residues. Some clones are missing from TCRdb's copy, which holds only in-frame ones; the method was immunoSEQ multiplex PCR. Here the sample spans about 300,000 clones, approximately 84% being singletons. The sequencing input was PBMCs or T cells enriched from blood (not recorded which). This rearrangement joins TRBV7-9 to TRBJ2-7, with a possible D match to TRBD1 (6 bases). This clonotype was obtained from a man aged 25 to 40 who had recovered from COVID-19. CDR3 sequence (DNA): TGTGCCAGCAGCTCCTTCAGGGGTCCCTACGAGCAGTACTTC. Translated: CASSSFRGPYEQYF.